This entry lists 3 T cell receptor beta chains sequenced from one sample in a study of persistence of HIV-infected CD4 T cells. Antigens for these TCRs are unknown. Cells were stimulated nonspecifically with anti-CD3/anti-CD28 magnetic beads. CD4+ T cells upregulating both CD40 ligand and CD69 were sorted as responding cells. Sequencing used immunoSEQ version 4 in survey mode. Clones were read by immunoSEQ multiplex PCR, and TCRdb kept only the in-frame ones, dropping some. The sample consists of about 45,000 clones, 91% of them appearing once. Sample: CD4+ T cells sorted from PBMCs after roughly 19-hour stimulation, taken from a patient who received antiretroviral therapy. All receptors come from an adult man with HIV who was CMV-seropositive.

The rearrangement joins TRBV3-1 (or the pseudogene TRBV3-2) to TRBJ2-4; 9 nucleotides align to TRBD1. Germline CDR1 LGHDT, CDR2 YNNKEL (reference sequence). The CDR3 is 15 residues long. J lost 7 bases, V lost 4 bases, and 8 bases had no gene match. CDR3 region: CASSRDSTGGNIQYF. For the CDR3, the DNA is TGTGCCAGCAGCCGGGACTCGACAGGGGGGAACATTCAGTACTTC.

For this clone: Other nucleotide sequences in the sample specify the same CDR3. The CDR3 nucleotides are TGTGCCAGCAGTCTAGAACAGGGCTACGAGCAGTACTTC. This gives the protein CASSLEQGYEQYF. The chain employs TRBV12-3 or TRBV12-4 and TRBJ2-7, with D possibly being TRBD1 (6 bases). The CDR3 sequence is 13 residues long. The V and J ends lost 5 bases and 3 bases respectively, with 11 bases between them.

This chain joins TRBV4-1 and TRBJ2-7; 8 bases are shared with TRBD1. Germline CDR1 MGHRA, CDR2 YSYEKL. The trim removed 3 bases at V and 1 base at J, leaving 5 bases unmatched. The CDR3 extends over 15 amino acids. For the CDR3, the DNA is TGCGCCAGCAGCCAGGCCGGACAGGGATCCTACGAGCAGTACTTC. This sequence encodes CASSQAGQGSYEQYF.